The 6 T cell receptor beta chains presented below share a single source sample, sequenced in a study of blood T cell repertoires in COVID-19. TCRdb keeps only in-frame clones here, not all; method: immunoSEQ multiplex PCR. The table shows around 280,000 clones, with approximately 91% occurring only once. The sequencing input was peripheral blood. The receptor set was obtained from a woman under 40 with COVID-19, enrolled during active disease.

The rearrangement joins TRBV6-5 to TRBJ2-1; D gene uncertain. The germline V gene has CDR1 MNHEY and CDR2 SVGAGI. V shed 6 bases and J shed 2 bases, with 14 bases lying between them. The CDR3 sequence is 15 residues long. CDR3 region: CASRADKYTYNEQFF. In DNA, the CDR3 is TGTGCCAGCAGGGCTGACAAGTATACCTACAATGAGCAGTTCTTC.

V gene TRBV7-2 combines with J gene TRBJ2-7; 10 bases align to TRBD1. This CDR3 has 17 residues. Per germline, CDR1 SGHTA and CDR2 FQGNSA. V shed 0 bases and J 4 bases; nucleotides not matched to a gene: 9. This CDR3 is CASSLALSRQGAYEQYF. The CDR3 DNA sequence: TGTGCCAGCAGCTTAGCGCTAAGTCGACAGGGGGCTTACGAGCAGTACTTC.

This clone is a singleton in its sample. This sequence joins TRBV27 and TRBJ2-3; D is ambiguous. Trimming cost V 6 bases and J 6 bases, with 10 bases left between them. Looked up from germline, CDR1 is MNHEY and CDR2 is SMNVEV (reference sequence). The CDR3 extends over 12 amino acids. CDR3 nucleotide sequence: TGTGCCAGCAGCCCCTCTACTGATACGCAGTATTTT. This translates into CASSPSTDTQYF.

V gene TRBV29-1 combines with J gene TRBJ2-7; 7 bases fit TRBD2. The J segment lost 9 bases and the V segment lost 5 bases, leaving 10 bases of the junction unmatched. CDR3 length: 12 amino acids. Germline lookup yields CDR1 SQVTM and CDR2 ANQGSEA. CDR3 nucleotides: TGCAGCGTTAGTCGATCCAGGGAGGGGCAGTACTTC. As protein: CSVSRSREGQYF.

The CDR3 loop reads CASGEPGTTNEKLFF. In DNA form, the CDR3 reads TGTGCCAGCGGAGAACCCGGGACAACTAATGAAAAACTGTTTTTT. V and J are TRBV25-1 and TRBJ1-4; D gene unclear. The CDR3 has 15 amino acids. Trimming pared 8 bases from V and 0 bases from J, leaving 13 bases between. Per the germline V gene, CDR1 is MGHDK and CDR2 is SYGVNS.

V gene TRBV6-5 combines with J gene TRBJ1-1; TRBD1 matches 8 bases. V shed 5 bases, J shed 5 bases, and the junction held 7 bases outside the gene matches. CDR1 MNHEY and CDR2 SVGAGI come from the germline V gene. The CDR3 totals 14 residues. CDR3 DNA: TGTGCCAGCAGTACACGGACAGGGCGGACTGAAGCTTTCTTT. It codes for CASSTRTGRTEAFF.